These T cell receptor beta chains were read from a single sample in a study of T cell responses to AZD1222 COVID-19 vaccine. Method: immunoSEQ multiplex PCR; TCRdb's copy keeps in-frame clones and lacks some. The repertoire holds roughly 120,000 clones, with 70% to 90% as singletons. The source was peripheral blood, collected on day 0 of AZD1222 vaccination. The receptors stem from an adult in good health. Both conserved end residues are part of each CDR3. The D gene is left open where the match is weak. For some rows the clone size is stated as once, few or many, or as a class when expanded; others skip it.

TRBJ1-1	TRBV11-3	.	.	CASSLDGRLNTEAFF	TGTGCCAGCAGCTTAGACGGGCGACTGAACACTGAAGCTTTCTTT
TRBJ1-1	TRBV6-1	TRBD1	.	CASSEAGGVNTEAFF	TGTGCCAGCAGTGAAGCAGGGGGCGTAAACACTGAAGCTTTCTTT
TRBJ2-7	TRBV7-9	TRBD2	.	CASSSTGTTSYEQYF	TGTGCCAGCAGCTCCACCGGGACTACCTCCTACGAGCAGTACTTC
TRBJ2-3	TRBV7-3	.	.	CASSARDGGTDTQYF	TGTGCCAGCAGCGCCCGGGACGGAGGCACAGATACGCAGTATTTT
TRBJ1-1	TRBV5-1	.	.	CASSLALQAGNTEAFF	TGCGCCAGCAGCTTGGCCCTTCAGGCGGGGAACACTGAAGCTTTCTTT
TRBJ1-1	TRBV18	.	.	CASSRSTVPVNTEAFF	TGTGCCAGCTCACGCTCGACAGTTCCCGTGAACACTGAAGCTTTCTTT
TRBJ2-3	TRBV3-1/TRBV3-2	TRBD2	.	CASRLAGDRDTQYF	TGTGCCAGCAGGTTAGCGGGAGACCGAGATACGCAGTATTTT
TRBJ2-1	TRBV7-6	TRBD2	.	CASSQGVLLAGETNEQFF	TGTGCCAGCAGCCAGGGGGTCCTACTAGCGGGGGAGACGAATGAGCAGTTCTTC
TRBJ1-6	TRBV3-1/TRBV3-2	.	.	CASSQLPDGYSPLHF	TGTGCCAGCAGCCAACTTCCGGATGGCTATTCACCCCTCCACTTT
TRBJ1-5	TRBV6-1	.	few	CASSEPGKGAQPQHF	TGTGCCAGCAGTGAACCGGGAAAAGGGGCCCAGCCCCAGCATTTT
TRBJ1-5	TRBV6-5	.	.	CASSSFRVSNQPQHF	TGTGCCAGCAGCTCGTTTAGGGTTAGCAATCAGCCCCAGCATTTT
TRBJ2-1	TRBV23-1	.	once	CASSQWSGALDNEQFF	TGCGCCAGCAGTCAATGGTCGGGGGCCCTTGACAATGAGCAGTTCTTC
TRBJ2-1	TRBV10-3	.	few	CAISEGGHQFF	TGTGCCATCAGTGAGGGCGGGCATCAGTTCTTC
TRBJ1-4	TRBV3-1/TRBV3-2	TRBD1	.	CASSIRQGAFEKLFF	TGTGCCAGCAGCATTCGACAGGGGGCTTTTGAAAAACTGTTTTTT
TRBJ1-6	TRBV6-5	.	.	CASSYQGTGYGSPLHF	TGTGCCAGCAGTTACCAGGGAACGGGGTATGGTTCACCCCTCCACTTT
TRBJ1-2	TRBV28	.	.	CASSLWGQLYGYTF	TGTGCCAGCAGTTTATGGGGACAACTATATGGCTACACCTTC
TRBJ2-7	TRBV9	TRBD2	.	CASSAGLDYEQYF	TGTGCCAGCAGCGCAGGACTAGACTACGAGCAGTACTTC
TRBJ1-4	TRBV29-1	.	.	CSVGRGNEKLFF	TGCAGCGTCGGCCGTGGTAATGAAAAACTGTTTTTT
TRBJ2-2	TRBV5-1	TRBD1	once	CASSQGQGNTGELFF	TGCGCCAGCAGCCAAGGACAGGGAAACACCGGGGAGCTGTTTTTT
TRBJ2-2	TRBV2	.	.	CASSGSTTDNTGELFF	TGTGCCAGCAGTGGAAGTACGACAGATAACACCGGGGAGCTGTTTTTT
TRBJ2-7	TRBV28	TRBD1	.	CASSPTPDRGRATYEQYF	TGTGCCAGCAGTCCCACCCCGGACAGGGGGCGAGCCACCTACGAGCAGTACTTC
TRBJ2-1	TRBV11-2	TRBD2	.	CASRSLAGGGNEQFF	TGTGCCAGCAGGTCCCTAGCGGGAGGGGGGAATGAGCAGTTCTTC
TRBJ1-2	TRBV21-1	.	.	CATQGEGRGGYTF	TGTGCCACCCAGGGGGAGGGACGGGGTGGCTACACCTTC
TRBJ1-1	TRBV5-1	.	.	CASSNWGNTEAFF	TGCGCCAGCAGCAATTGGGGGAACACTGAAGCTTTCTTT
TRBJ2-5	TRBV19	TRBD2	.	CASSRAGGPMTQYF	TGTGCCAGTAGTAGAGCGGGGGGCCCCATGACCCAGTACTTC
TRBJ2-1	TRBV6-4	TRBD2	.	CASSPEGGGAWNEQFF	TGTGCCAGCAGTCCAGAGGGCGGGGGGGCTTGGAATGAGCAGTTCTTC
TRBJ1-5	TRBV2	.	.	CASSGADNQPQHF	TGTGCCAGCAGTGGGGCAGACAATCAGCCCCAGCATTTT
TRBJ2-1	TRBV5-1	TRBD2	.	CASSQSSGSVNEQFF	TGCGCCAGCAGCCAATCTAGCGGGAGTGTTAATGAGCAGTTCTTC
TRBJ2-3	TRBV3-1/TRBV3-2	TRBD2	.	CASSRSRLAGDLGDTQYF	TGTGCCAGCAGCCGAAGCCGGCTAGCGGGGGATCTCGGAGATACGCAGTATTTT
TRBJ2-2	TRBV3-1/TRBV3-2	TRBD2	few	CASSPRAGVGSGELFF	TGTGCCAGCAGCCCACGTGCGGGGGTGGGGAGCGGGGAGCTGTTTTTT
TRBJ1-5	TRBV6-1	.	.	CASSELWMMRAGGNQPQHF	TGTGCCAGCAGTGAATTATGGATGATGAGGGCGGGTGGCAATCAGCCCCAGCATTTT
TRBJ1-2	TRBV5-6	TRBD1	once	CASAGQAAGGYTF	TGTGCCAGTGCGGGACAGGCTGCTGGTGGCTACACCTTC
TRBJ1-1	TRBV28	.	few	CASSFWGRLNTEAFF	TGTGCCAGCAGTTTCTGGGGGCGCCTGAACACTGAAGCTTTCTTT
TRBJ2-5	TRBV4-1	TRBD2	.	CASSPRGGNQETQYF	TGCGCCAGCAGCCCCCGCGGGGGGAACCAAGAGACCCAGTACTTC
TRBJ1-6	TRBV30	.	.	CAWSRDTYNSPLHF	TGTGCCTGGAGTCGGGACACATATAATTCACCCCTCCACTTT
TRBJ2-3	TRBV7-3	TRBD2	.	CASSLTAAGGGTDTQYF	TGTGCCAGCAGCTTAACGGCGGCGGGAGGGGGCACAGATACGCAGTATTTT
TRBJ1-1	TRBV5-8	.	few	CASSWGGGNTEAFF	TGTGCCAGCAGCTGGGGTGGGGGGAACACTGAAGCTTTCTTT
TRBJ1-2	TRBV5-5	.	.	CASSSKDGPPNYGYTF	TGTGCCAGCAGCTCCAAGGACGGACCTCCTAACTATGGCTACACCTTC
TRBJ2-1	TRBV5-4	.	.	CASSLNPGDMSEQFF	TGTGCCAGCAGCTTGAATCCAGGGGACATGAGTGAGCAGTTCTTC
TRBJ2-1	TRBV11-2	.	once	CASSLGADGEQFF	TGTGCCAGCAGCTTAGGGGCCGACGGTGAGCAGTTCTTC
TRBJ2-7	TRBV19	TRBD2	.	CASSPQAGGTYEQYF	TGTGCCAGTAGTCCACAAGCGGGAGGGACTTACGAGCAGTACTTC
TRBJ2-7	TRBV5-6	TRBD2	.	CASRYGGVDEQYF	TGTGCCAGCAGGTACGGGGGGGTCGACGAGCAGTACTTC
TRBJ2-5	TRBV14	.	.	CASSPWGKGEETQYF	TGTGCCAGCAGCCCCTGGGGGAAGGGGGAAGAGACCCAGTACTTC
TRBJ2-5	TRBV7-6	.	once	CASSVGPGVGETQYF	TGTGCCAGCAGCGTAGGACCAGGGGTAGGGGAGACCCAGTACTTC
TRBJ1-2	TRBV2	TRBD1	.	CASSWGQTNYGYTF	TGTGCCAGCAGTTGGGGACAGACTAACTATGGCTACACCTTC